Shown below are 17 T cell receptor beta chains from a single sample sequenced in a study of a mutant IDH1 vaccine in newly diagnosed glioma. These receptors lack a known antigen. TCRdb's table, derived via immunoSEQ multiplex PCR, lists solely in-frame clones and lacks some. The table includes approximately 31,000 clones, around 81% detected once. Time point described: week 47, end of study. The content of each vaccine dose was 300 ug of mutant IDH1 20-mer peptide, and topical imiquimod accompanied it. This material consisted of PBMCs, taken from a glioma patient whose treatment included an IDH1 peptide vaccine. Every receptor here comes from a man aged 25 to 45 with glioma.

The CDR3 protein is CASSFDSYGEQFF. The CDR3 nucleotides are TGTGCCAGTAGTTTCGACTCCTACGGTGAGCAGTTCTTC. The chain has TRBV19 and TRBJ2-1, with D unclear. This CDR3 region has 13 residues. Between the trimmed V and J ends, which lost 5 bases and 9 bases, there was a span of 14 bases. Germline V gene data show CDR1 as LNHDA and CDR2 as SQIVND (reference sequence).

The chain recombines TRBV18 with TRBJ1-6, with 12 bases that match TRBD1. In germline, CDR1 is KGHSH, CDR2 LQKENI. The CDR3 has 18 residues. Trimming cost V 6 bases and J 10 bases; bases outside gene matches: 16. CDR3 protein: CASSLKIAGQGASSPLHF. CDR3 sequence (DNA): TGTGCCAGCTCGCTTAAAATTGCGGGACAGGGGGCAAGCTCACCCCTCCACTTT.

The rearrangement joins TRBV19 to TRBJ2-6; D is possibly TRBD2 (6 bases). Germline CDR1 and CDR2: LNHDA and SQIVND (reference sequence). The CDR3 consists of 18 residues. The V end was cut by 8 bases, the J end by 0 bases, with 20 bases between. The CDR3 nucleotides are TGTGCCAGTCGTTACGGGGGTGGGTTCGACTCTGGGGCCAACGTCCTGACTTTC. Protein product: CASRYGGGFDSGANVLTF.

This clone was seen only once. The J gene is TRBJ1-1, the V gene TRBV7-5. TRBV7-5 is marked as a pseudogene. The CDR3 is made up of 14 amino acids. CDR3 protein: CVRSRPPAGTEAFF. The DNA for the CDR3 is TGTGTCAGAAGCCGGCCCCCAGCGGGCACTGAAGCTTTCTTT.

The chain is built from TRBV25-1 and TRBJ2-4, with D uncertain. This CDR3 has 18 amino acids. Germline lookup yields CDR1 MGHDK and CDR2 SYGVNS. The V and J ends lost 2 bases and 3 bases respectively, with 20 bases between them. The CDR3 DNA is TGTGCCAGCAGTGAAACGCCTCGTATGGGCATCGACAAAAACATTCAGTACTTC. This gives the protein CASSETPRMGIDKNIQYF. The entire variable domain, with the rest obtained from reference TRBV25-1 and TRBJ2-4, is as follows: EADIYQTPRYLVIGTGKKITLECSQTMGHDKMYWYQQDPGMELHLIHYSYGVNSTEKGDLSSESTVSRIRTEHFPLTLESARPSHTSQYLCASSETPRMGIDKNIQYFGAGTRLSVL.

V gene TRBV6-1 combines with J gene TRBJ2-3; 7 bases are a match to TRBD1. The ends lost 4 bases at V and 1 base at J; junction bases unmatched: 17. This CDR3 has 19 amino acids. Per the germline V gene, CDR1 is MNHNS and CDR2 is SASEGT. The CDR3 DNA sequence: TGTGCCAGCAGTGGTGTGACAGGGCGGACAAGCATGGGCACAGATACGCAGTATTTT. As protein: CASSGVTGRTSMGTDTQYF.

V and J are TRBV11-3 and TRBJ2-1; 11 nucleotides agree with TRBD2. The CDR3 covers 15 residues. Trimming removed 5 bases from V and 8 bases from J; junction bases left unmatched: 8. The germline gives CDR1 SGHNT, CDR2 YENEEA. The chain's CDR3 is CASSPRTSGYDEQFF. Here the CDR3 DNA reads TGTGCCAGCAGCCCCCGGACTAGCGGGTACGATGAGCAGTTCTTC.

This clone has just one count. The chain joins TRBV5-6 to TRBJ1-4; 9 bases fit TRBD1. The CDR3 has 16 amino acids. Germline assignment: CDR1 SGHDT and CDR2 YYEEEE. Trimming took 3 bases from V and 5 from J; bases not matched to a gene: 8. This CDR3 reads CASSWTPGTGNEKLFF. The CDR3 DNA sequence: TGTGCCAGCAGCTGGACCCCCGGGACAGGGAATGAAAAACTGTTTTTT.

This clone was seen more than once but under ten times. The rearrangement links TRBV7-6 to TRBJ1-1; D gene uncertain. Germline V gene lookup returns CDR1 SGHVS and CDR2 FNYEAQ. The V and J ends lost 3 bases and 3 bases respectively, with 14 bases between them. The CDR3 has 15 residues. The CDR3 region is CASSLGQQSDTEAFF. CDR3 DNA sequence: TGTGCCAGCAGCTTGGGCCAGCAATCGGACACTGAAGCTTTCTTT.

The J gene is TRBJ1-2, the V gene TRBV6-1; 8 bases fit TRBD1. The junction had 4 bases not matched to a gene; V was cut back by 6 bases and J by 1 base. This CDR3 spans 14 amino acids. Germline V lookup: CDR1 MNHNS, CDR2 SASEGT. CDR3 in amino acids: CASSTGGVNYGYTF. The CDR3 DNA follows: TGTGCCAGCAGCACAGGGGGGGTTAACTATGGCTACACCTTC.

The count of this clone is one. This sequence joins TRBV19 and TRBJ1-5; 10 bases are shared with TRBD1. After removal of 7 bases from V and 2 bases from J, the junction contained 11 bases not matched to a gene. Germline V gives CDR1 LNHDA, CDR2 SQIVND (reference sequence). CDR3 length: 17 amino acids. CDR3 nucleotides: TGTGCCAGTACCTCGGGACAGGGGCTTCGGGGCAATCAGCCCCAGCATTTT. Protein product: CASTSGQGLRGNQPQHF.

This clone is categorized as medium-sized. The J gene is TRBJ1-1, the V gene TRBV30; TRBD1 matches at 7 bases. Germline V gene lookup returns CDR1 GTSNPN and CDR2 SVGIG (reference sequence). CDR3 size: 15 residues. The J segment lost 0 bases and the V segment lost 1 base, leaving 5 bases of the junction unmatched. DNA of the CDR3: TGTGCCTGGAGTGGACAGGGACAGTTGAACACTGAAGCTTTCTTT. Translation gives CAWSGQGQLNTEAFF.

The chain has TRBV2 and TRBJ2-5, with D tentatively TRBD1 (6 bases). Near its end, the DNA agrees better with TRBJ2-7, so the J call may be wrong. Germline assignment: CDR1 SNHLY and CDR2 FYNNEI. This CDR3 is 13 amino acids long. The CDR3 DNA is TGTGCCAGCAGCCCCACAGGGACCTACGAGCAGTACTTC. Protein: CASSPTGTYEQYF.

This chain joins TRBV18 and TRBJ1-2, with D perhaps TRBD1 (5 bases). The V gene lost 2 bases and the J gene lost 3 bases, with 13 bases spanning the gap. This CDR3 is 15 amino acids long. Per the germline V gene, CDR1 is KGHSH and CDR2 is LQKENI. The CDR3 region has the DNA TGTGCCAGCTCACCAGAGGGAAGGGGTGACTATGGCTACACCTTC. It codes for CASSPEGRGDYGYTF.

The CDR3, as DNA: TGTGCCACCAGCAGGACTAGCGGGAGTAGTGAGCAGTTCTTC. Translation gives CATSRTSGSSEQFF. This chain joins TRBV15 and TRBJ2-1, with 12 bases that match TRBD2. J lost 9 bases, V lost 3 bases, and 3 bases had no gene match. The CDR3 loop spans 14 amino acids. Germline CDR1 is LNHNV and CDR2 is YYDKDF (reference sequence).

The chain couples TRBV30 to TRBJ2-2, with 12 bases lining up with TRBD2. The germline V gene has CDR1 GTSNPN and CDR2 SVGIG (reference sequence). J was trimmed by 8 bases and V by 3 bases; bases with no gene match: 13. The CDR3 has 17 amino acids. The CDR3 is CAWSSPGTSGFIGELFF. The CDR3 coding sequence is TGTGCCTGGAGCTCGCCCGGGACTAGCGGGTTTATTGGGGAGCTGTTTTTT. Full variable domain (missing parts from reference TRBV30 and TRBJ2-2): SQTIHQWPATLVQPVGSPLSLECTVEGTSNPNLYWYRQAAGRGLQLLFYSVGIGQISSEVPQNLSASRPQDRQFILSSKKLLLSDSGFYLCAWSSPGTSGFIGELFFGEGSRLTVL.

The chain is built from TRBV5-1 and TRBJ1-2; TRBD1 matches 10 bases. Germline CDR1 and CDR2: SGHRS and YFSETQ. This CDR3 has 15 residues. Trimming took 6 bases from V and 3 from J; bases not matched to a gene: 8. As DNA, the CDR3 is TGCGCCAGCACCAACTTTGGGACAGGGGACTATGGCTACACCTTC. Translating gives CASTNFGTGDYGYTF.